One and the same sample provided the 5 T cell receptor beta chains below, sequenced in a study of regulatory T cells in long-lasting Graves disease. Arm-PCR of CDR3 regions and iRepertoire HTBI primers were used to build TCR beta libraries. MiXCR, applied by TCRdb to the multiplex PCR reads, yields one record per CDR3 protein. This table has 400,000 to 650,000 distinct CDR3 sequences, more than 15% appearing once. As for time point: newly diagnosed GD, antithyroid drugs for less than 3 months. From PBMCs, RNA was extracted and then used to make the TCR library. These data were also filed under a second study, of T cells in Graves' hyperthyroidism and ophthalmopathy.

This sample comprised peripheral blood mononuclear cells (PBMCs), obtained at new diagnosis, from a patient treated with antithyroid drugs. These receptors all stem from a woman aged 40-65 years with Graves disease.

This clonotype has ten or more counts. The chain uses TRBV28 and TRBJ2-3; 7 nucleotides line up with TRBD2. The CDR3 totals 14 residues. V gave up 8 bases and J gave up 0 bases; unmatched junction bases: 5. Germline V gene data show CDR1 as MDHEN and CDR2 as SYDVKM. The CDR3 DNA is TGTGCCAGCGTAGGCGGGGGTAGCACAGATACGCAGTATTTT. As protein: CASVGGGSTDTQYF.

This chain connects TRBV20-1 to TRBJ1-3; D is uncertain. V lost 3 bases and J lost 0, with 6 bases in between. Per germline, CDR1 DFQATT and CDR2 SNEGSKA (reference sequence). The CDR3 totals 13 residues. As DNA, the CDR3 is TGCAGTGCTAGTCCGAGCTCTGGAAACACCATATATTTT. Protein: CSASPSSGNTIYF.

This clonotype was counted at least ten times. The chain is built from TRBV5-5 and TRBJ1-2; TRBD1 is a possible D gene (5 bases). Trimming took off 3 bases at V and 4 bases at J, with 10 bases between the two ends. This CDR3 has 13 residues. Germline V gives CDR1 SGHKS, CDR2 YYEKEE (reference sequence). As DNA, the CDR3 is TGTGCCAGCAGCTCTAGACAGATCTATGGCTACACCTTC. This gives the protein CASSSRQIYGYTF.

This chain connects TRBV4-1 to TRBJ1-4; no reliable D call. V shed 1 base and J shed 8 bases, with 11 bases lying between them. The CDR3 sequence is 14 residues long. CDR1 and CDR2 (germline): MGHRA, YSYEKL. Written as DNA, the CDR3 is TGCGCCAGCAGCCAAGTATCAGCAGTGGAAAAACTGTTTTTT. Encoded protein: CASSQVSAVEKLFF.

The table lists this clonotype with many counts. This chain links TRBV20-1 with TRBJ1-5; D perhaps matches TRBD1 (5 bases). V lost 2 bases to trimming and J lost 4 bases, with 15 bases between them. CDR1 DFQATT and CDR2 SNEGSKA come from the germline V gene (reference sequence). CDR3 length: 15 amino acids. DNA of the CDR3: TGCAGTGCTAGAATGGCAGGGCAACAGAATCAGCCCCAGCATTTT. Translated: CSARMAGQQNQPQHF.